The rows below give T cell receptor beta chains drawn from one sample of a study of control samples from healthy donors and cancer patients. TCRdb's copy holds only in-frame clones and misses some; the assay was immunoSEQ multiplex PCR. The table shows around 94,000 clones, with around 83% occurring only once. Specimen: blood. The receptors were gathered from a woman between 50 and 59 years old in good health. Both conserved end residues are part of each CDR3. A D gene is named only where the DNA matches it firmly. Expanded clones are given a class, and other clones once, few, many or no size at all.

D	size	V	J	CDR3	DNA
-	-	TRBV4-3	TRBJ1-6	CASSQDGYSPLHF	TGCGCCAGCAGCCAAGACGGGTACTCACCCCTCCACTTT
TRBD2	-	TRBV11-3	TRBJ2-7	CASSSLRWAGESGGGEQYF	TGTGCCAGCAGCTCCCTTAGATGGGCGGGAGAGTCCGGAGGAGGCGAGCAGTACTTC
-	once	TRBV25-1	TRBJ2-7	CATYEQYF	TGTGCCACCTACGAGCAGTACTTC
-	-	TRBV5-6	TRBJ2-1	CASSLPQGPYNEQFF	TGTGCCAGCAGCTTGCCACAGGGCCCTTACAATGAGCAGTTCTTC
-	-	TRBV12-5	TRBJ1-5	CASGLWDRVYSNQPQHF	TGTGCTAGTGGTTTGTGGGACCGAGTATATAGCAATCAGCCCCAGCATTTT
-	-	TRBV12-3/TRBV12-4	TRBJ2-6	CAIWQGANVLTF	TGTGCCATCTGGCAGGGGGCCAACGTCCTGACTTTC
-	-	TRBV7-2	TRBJ2-1	CASSLDGNEQFF	TGTGCCAGCAGCTTAGACGGAAATGAGCAGTTCTTC
TRBD1	-	TRBV4-1	TRBJ2-5	CASSHVGTGGQETQYF	TGCGCCAGCAGCCATGTAGGGACAGGGGGACAAGAGACCCAGTACTTC
TRBD2	once	TRBV27	TRBJ2-7	CASSLTSGRAHEQYF	TGTGCCAGCAGTTTGACTAGCGGGAGGGCCCACGAGCAGTACTTC
TRBD1	-	TRBV6-5	TRBJ2-2	CASSRDRVNTGELFF	TGTGCCAGCAGCCGGGACAGGGTGAACACCGGGGAGCTGTTTTTT
TRBD1	-	TRBV10-3	TRBJ1-1	CAIRRGQGNTEAFF	TGTGCCATCAGGAGGGGACAGGGGAACACTGAAGCTTTCTTT
-	-	TRBV2	TRBJ1-1	CASSETMNTEAFF	TGTGCCAGCAGTGAGACAATGAACACTGAAGCTTTCTTT
TRBD2	-	TRBV11-3	TRBJ2-5	CASSRLRGLANQETQYF	TGTGCCAGCAGTAGGCTACGAGGACTAGCCAACCAAGAGACCCAGTACTTC
-	-	TRBV7-9	TRBJ1-2	CASSKTPNYGYTF	TGTGCCAGCAGCAAAACCCCAAACTATGGCTACACCTTC
-	-	TRBV2	TRBJ2-5	CASREGHLFQETQYF	TGTGCCAGCAGGGAAGGGCACCTCTTTCAAGAGACCCAGTACTTC
-	-	TRBV5-4	TRBJ2-1	CASSLAPTGSPSNYNEQFF	TGTGCCAGCAGCTTGGCGCCTACAGGGAGCCCATCTAACTACAATGAGCAGTTCTTC
TRBD1	-	TRBV6-5	TRBJ1-2	CASRRGTGEGGYTF	TGTGCCAGCAGAAGAGGGACAGGGGAGGGGGGCTACACCTTC
TRBD1	-	TRBV6-5	TRBJ2-7	CASSSTHGTGRGEQYF	TGTGCCAGCAGTTCCACTCATGGGACAGGGAGGGGCGAGCAGTACTTC
TRBD1	-	TRBV6-2/TRBV6-3	TRBJ1-1	CASSRDRGPEAFF	TGTGCCAGCAGTCGTGACAGGGGGCCTGAAGCTTTCTTT
-	few	TRBV5-1	TRBJ1-1	CASSLRANTEAFF	TGCGCCAGCAGCCTCCGGGCGAACACTGAAGCTTTCTTT
-	once	TRBV5-4	TRBJ1-2	CASSADGNYGYTF	TGTGCCAGCAGTGCGGACGGTAACTATGGCTACACCTTC
TRBD1	-	TRBV29-1	TRBJ1-1	CSVDSTGTAASGAFF	TGCAGCGTTGATAGCACCGGGACAGCCGCCAGTGGAGCTTTCTTT
-	few	TRBV7-9	TRBJ1-1	CASSPQGGITEAFF	TGTGCCAGCAGCCCCCAGGGTGGGATCACTGAAGCTTTCTTT
TRBD1	many	TRBV7-8	TRBJ1-1	CASSLLRQGEMNTEAFF	TGTGCCAGCAGCTTATTGAGACAGGGAGAGATGAACACTGAAGCTTTCTTT